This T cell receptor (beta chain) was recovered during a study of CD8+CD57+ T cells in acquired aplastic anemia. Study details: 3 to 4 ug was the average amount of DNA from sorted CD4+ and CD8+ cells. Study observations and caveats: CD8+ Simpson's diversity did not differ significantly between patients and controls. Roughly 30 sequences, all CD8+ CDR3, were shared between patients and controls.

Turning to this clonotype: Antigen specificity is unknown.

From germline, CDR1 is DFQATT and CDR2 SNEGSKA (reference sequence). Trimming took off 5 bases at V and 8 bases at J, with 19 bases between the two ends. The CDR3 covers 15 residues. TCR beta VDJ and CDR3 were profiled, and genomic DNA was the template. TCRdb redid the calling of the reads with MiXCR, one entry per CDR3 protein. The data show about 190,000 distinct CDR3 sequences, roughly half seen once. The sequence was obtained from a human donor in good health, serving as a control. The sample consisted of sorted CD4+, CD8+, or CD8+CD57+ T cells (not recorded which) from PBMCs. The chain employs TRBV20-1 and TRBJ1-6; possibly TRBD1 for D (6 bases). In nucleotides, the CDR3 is TGCAGTGCTGTCTTGCCGGGGCAGGGGTATTCACCCCTCCACTTT. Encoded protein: CSAVLPGQGYSPLHF.